This TCR beta chain was sequenced during a study of cytomegalovirus exposure and HLA in healthy donors. Overall study: Researchers previously reported finding fewer than 140 million unique TCR beta sequences from around 200 million T cells.

60 Vbeta and 13 Jbeta primers were used in PCR. The data were produced by immunoSEQ multiplex PCR, yet TCRdb's version contains in-frame clones alone and is incomplete. The table records more than 95,000 clones, 74% of them present only once. CDR3 length: 14 amino acids. Trimming took 6 bases from V and 0 from J, leaving 11 bases between them. Germline values: CDR1 KGHSH, CDR2 LQKENI. Comments on this clone: The antigen is unknown.

Overall study results and limits: The authors reported that TCR beta sequences could predict HLA-A and HLA-B alleles. These predictions were accurate for most subjects in the first cohort. For presence/absence analyses, sequencing depth was assumed to be roughly uniform across donors. Later analysis showed most CMV-associated TCR beta chains appearing HLA-restricted.

Sequencing was done on a sample of PBMCs. This receptor was obtained from a woman aged 45-60 years in good health and CMV-seropositive. The rearrangement uses TRBV18 and TRBJ1-2; unclear D gene. The CDR3 bases are TGTGCCAGCTCGTCCCTGGACTCTAACTATGGCTACACCTTC. Amino acids: CASSSLDSNYGYTF.